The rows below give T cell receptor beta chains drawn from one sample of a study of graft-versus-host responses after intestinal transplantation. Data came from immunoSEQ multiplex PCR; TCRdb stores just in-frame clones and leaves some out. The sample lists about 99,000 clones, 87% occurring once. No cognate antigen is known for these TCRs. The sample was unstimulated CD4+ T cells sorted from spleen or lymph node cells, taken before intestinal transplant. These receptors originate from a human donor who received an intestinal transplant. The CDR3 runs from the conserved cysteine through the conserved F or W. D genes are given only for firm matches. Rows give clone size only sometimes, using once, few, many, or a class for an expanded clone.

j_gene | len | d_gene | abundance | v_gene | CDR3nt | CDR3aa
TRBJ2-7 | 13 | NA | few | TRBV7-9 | TGTGCCAGCAGCCTTACAGGGATCTACGAGCAGTACTTC | CASSLTGIYEQYF
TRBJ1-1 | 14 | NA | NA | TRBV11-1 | TGTGCCAGCAGCCCAGGACAAGTCAACACTGAAGCTTTCTTT | CASSPGQVNTEAFF
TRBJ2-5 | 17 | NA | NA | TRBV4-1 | TGCGCCAGCAGCCAGCCCACTACCGGTCTGAGTGGAGAGACCCAGTACTTC | CASSQPTTGLSGETQYF
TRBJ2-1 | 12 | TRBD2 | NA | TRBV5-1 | TGCGCCAGCAGCTTGGGGGAGGGTGAGCAGTTCTTC | CASSLGEGEQFF
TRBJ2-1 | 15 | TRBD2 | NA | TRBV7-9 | TGTGCCAGCAGCTTAAGGACTAGCGGGGGAAATGAGCAGTTCTTC | CASSLRTSGGNEQFF
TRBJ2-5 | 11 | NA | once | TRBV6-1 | TGTGCCAGCAGGACCCAAGAGACCCAGTACTTC | CASRTQETQYF
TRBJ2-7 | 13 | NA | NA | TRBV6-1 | TGTGCCAGCAGAAAACGGGCCTACTACGAGCAGTACTTC | CASRKRAYYEQYF
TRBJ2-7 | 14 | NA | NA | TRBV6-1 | TGTGCCAGCAGTGAACAGGGTCCTCGCCGAGAGCAGTACTTC | CASSEQGPRREQYF
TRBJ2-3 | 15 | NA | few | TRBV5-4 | TGTGCCAGCAGCTTGGTAGGGGGTACGACAGATACGCAGTATTTT | CASSLVGGTTDTQYF
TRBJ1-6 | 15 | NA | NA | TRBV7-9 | TGTGCCAGCATCCCTAACCGGGGGCCGGGATCACCCCTCCACTTT | CASIPNRGPGSPLHF
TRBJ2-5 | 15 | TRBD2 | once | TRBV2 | TGTGCCAGCAGGGCCCAGGGACTATTCCAAGAGACCCAGTACTTC | CASRAQGLFQETQYF
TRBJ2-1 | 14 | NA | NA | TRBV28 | TGTGCCAGCAGTTTAGGGAGCTCCTACAATGAGCAGTTCTTC | CASSLGSSYNEQFF
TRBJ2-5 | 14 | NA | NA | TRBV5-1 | TGCGCCAGCAGCTTGTCTGTGGGCAGGGAGACCCAGTACTTC | CASSLSVGRETQYF
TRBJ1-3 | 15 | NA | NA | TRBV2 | TGTGCCAGCACTCAAGAGTTTGTGGGGGGAAACACCATATATTTT | CASTQEFVGGNTIYF
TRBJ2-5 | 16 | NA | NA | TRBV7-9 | TGTGCCAGCAGCTTAGAACTCGCGGGGGCCCGGGGGACCCAGTACTTC | CASSLELAGARGTQYF
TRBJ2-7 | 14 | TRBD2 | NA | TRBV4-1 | TGCGCCAGCAGCCACCGGGAGGGCGGCTACGAGCAGTACTTC | CASSHREGGYEQYF
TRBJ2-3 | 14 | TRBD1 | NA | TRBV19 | TGTGCCAGTAGTACCCGGACAGGGGGGATAGCGCAGTATTTT | CASSTRTGGIAQYF
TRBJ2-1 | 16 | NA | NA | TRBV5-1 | TGCGCCAGCAGCTTGGAGCCTTCCGGGAGAGCGGATGAGCAGTTCTTC | CASSLEPSGRADEQFF
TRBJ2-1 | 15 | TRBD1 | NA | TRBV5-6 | TGTGCCAGCAGCATACCGGGACAGAGCTACAATGAGCAGTTCTTC | CASSIPGQSYNEQFF
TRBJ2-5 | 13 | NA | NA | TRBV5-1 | TGCGCCAGCAGCTTGGACTGGCTAGAGACCCAGTACTTC | CASSLDWLETQYF
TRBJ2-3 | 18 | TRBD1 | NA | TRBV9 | TGTGCCAGCAGCGTAATGCCAGGGGGCCGAGGGAGAACAGATACGCAGTATTTT | CASSVMPGGRGRTDTQYF
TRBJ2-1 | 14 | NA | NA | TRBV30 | TGTGCCTGGATTCCCGGGACCGCCCACAATGAGCAGTTCTTC | CAWIPGTAHNEQFF
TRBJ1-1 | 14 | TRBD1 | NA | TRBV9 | TGTGCCAGCAGCGGACAGGGCCGTCGCACTGAAGCTTTCTTT | CASSGQGRRTEAFF
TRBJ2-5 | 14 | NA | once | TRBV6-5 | TGTGCCAGCAGCCCCTCGGCGGGAAGGCTGCCCCAGTACTTC | CASSPSAGRLPQYF
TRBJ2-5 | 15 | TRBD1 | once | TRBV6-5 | TGTGCCAGCAGTTACTCGGACAGGGGGCTGGGGACCCAGTACTTC | CASSYSDRGLGTQYF
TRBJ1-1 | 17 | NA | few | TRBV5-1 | TGCGCCAGCAGCCCTGGGGGGACGGTTCTCTTGAACACTGAAGCTTTCTTT | CASSPGGTVLLNTEAFF
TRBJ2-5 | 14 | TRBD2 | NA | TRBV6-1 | TGTGCCAGCCGTCGGGGAGCGGGAGCTGAGACCCAGTACTTC | CASRRGAGAETQYF
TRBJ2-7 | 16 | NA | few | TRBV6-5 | TGTGCCAGCAGTTACTCGAATCAGTCCCCCGCCTACGAGCAGTACTTC | CASSYSNQSPAYEQYF
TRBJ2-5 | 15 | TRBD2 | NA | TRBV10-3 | TGTGCCATCAGTGAGAAGGCGGGGGGACGGGAGACCCAGTACTTC | CAISEKAGGRETQYF
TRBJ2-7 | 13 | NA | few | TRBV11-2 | TGTGCCAGCTCCGAGCAGGGGAAAGGCGAGCAGTACTTC | CASSEQGKGEQYF
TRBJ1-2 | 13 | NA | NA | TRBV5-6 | TGTGCCAGCAGGTCAACAGGGTTTGATGGCTACACCTTC | CASRSTGFDGYTF
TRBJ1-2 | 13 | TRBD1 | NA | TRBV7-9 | TGTGCCAGCAGGGCCGGGACAGACTATGGCTACACCTTC | CASRAGTDYGYTF
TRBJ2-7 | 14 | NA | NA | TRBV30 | TGTGCCTGGAGTAGGAGTGGGCTCTCCTACGAGCAGTACTTC | CAWSRSGLSYEQYF
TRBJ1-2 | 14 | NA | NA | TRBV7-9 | TGTGCCAGCGCCCTTAAGACAGGTTTTTATGGCTACACCTTC | CASALKTGFYGYTF
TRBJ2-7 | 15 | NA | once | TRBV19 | TGTGCCAGTAGTATAGCCGGGACGGGATTCTACGAGCAGTACTTC | CASSIAGTGFYEQYF
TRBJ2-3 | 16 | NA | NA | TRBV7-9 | TGTGCCAGCAGCTCATACGGGGGCCCGGGCACAGATACGCAGTATTTT | CASSSYGGPGTDTQYF
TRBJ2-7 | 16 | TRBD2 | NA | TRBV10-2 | TGCGCCAGCAGTGAGCCGGGACTAGCGGGATCCTACGAGCAGTACTTC | CASSEPGLAGSYEQYF
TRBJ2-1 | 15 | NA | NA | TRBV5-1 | TGCGCCAGCAGCTTGGCCCGGGGAGCGGGCACTGAGCAGTTCTTC | CASSLARGAGTEQFF
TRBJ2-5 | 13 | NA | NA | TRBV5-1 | TGCGCCAGCACCCGGGGGACCCAAGAGACCCAGTACTTC | CASTRGTQETQYF
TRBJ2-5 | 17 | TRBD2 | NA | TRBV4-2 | TGTGCCAGCAGCCAAGGGAACCGCGGGAGCTTCCAAGAGACCCAGTACTTC | CASSQGNRGSFQETQYF